The present T cell receptor beta chain was sequenced within a study of T cells in narcolepsy. Study background: Healthy controls were enrolled alongside patients with narcolepsy type 1 or type 2.

For this clone: Antigen specificity is unknown.

TCRdb's table, derived via immunoSEQ multiplex PCR, lists solely in-frame clones and lacks some. The table lists 17,000 or so clones, roughly 72% of them singletons, with 13% to 15% in the top ten. V was shortened by 2 bases and J by 8 bases, with 18 bases between the two germline ends. Looked up from germline, CDR1 is SQVTM and CDR2 is ANQGSEA. The CDR3 has 15 residues. Findings of the study overall: Autoreactive HCRT-specific and TRIB2-specific clonotypes were marked in same-patient CSF-versus-blood CD4+ comparisons. Healthy controls reportedly lacked the autoreactive clonotypes serially found in patients' blood.

The clonotype comes from a human donor with narcolepsy. V is TRBV29-1 and J is TRBJ1-4, with TRBD1 as a possible D gene (5 bases). Sequenced input: CD45RA- memory CD8+ T cells from PBMCs. The CDR3, as DNA: TGCAGCGTTGAATTATGGGGGAGAGACGGGGAAAAACTGTTTTTT. As protein: CSVELWGRDGEKLFF.